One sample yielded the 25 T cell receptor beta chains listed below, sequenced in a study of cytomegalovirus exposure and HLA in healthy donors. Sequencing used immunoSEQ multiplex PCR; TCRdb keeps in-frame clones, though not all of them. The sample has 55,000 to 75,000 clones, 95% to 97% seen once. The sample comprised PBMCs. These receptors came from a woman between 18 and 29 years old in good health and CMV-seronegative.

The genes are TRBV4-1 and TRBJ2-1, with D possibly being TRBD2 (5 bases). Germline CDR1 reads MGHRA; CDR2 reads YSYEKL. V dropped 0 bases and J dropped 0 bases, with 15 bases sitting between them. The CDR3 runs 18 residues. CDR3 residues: CASSQEGGGGSSYNEQFF. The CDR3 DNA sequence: TGCGCCAGCAGCCAAGAGGGCGGAGGCGGAAGCTCCTACAATGAGCAGTTCTTC.

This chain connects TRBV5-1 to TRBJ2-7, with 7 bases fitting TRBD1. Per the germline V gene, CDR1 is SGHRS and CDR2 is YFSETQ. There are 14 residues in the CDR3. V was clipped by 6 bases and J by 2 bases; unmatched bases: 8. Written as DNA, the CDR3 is TGCGCCAGCACTAGTACAGGGGCCACCTACGAGCAGTACTTC. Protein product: CASTSTGATYEQYF.

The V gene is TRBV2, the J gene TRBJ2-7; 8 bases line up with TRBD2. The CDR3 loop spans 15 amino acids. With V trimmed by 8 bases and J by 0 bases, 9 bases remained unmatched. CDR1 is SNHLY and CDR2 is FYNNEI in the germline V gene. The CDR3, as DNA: TGTGCCAGCTCCCCTGAGCGGGGGAGCTCCTACGAGCAGTACTTC. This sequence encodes CASSPERGSSYEQYF.

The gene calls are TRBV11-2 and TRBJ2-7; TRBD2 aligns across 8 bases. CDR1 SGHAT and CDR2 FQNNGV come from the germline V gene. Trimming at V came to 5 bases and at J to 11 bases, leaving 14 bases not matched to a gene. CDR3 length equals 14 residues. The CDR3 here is CASSPARTSLQEYF. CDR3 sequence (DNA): TGTGCCAGCAGCCCAGCGAGGACTAGCTTACAGGAGTACTTC.

CDR3 sequence (DNA): TGTGCCAGCAGTCCTTACAGCCCAACCTACGAGCAGTACTTC. It encodes CASSPYSPTYEQYF. The gene calls are TRBV27 and TRBJ2-7; D gene unclear. V lost 5 bases, J lost 2 bases, and 13 bases lay in between. In germline, CDR1 is MNHEY, CDR2 SMNVEV (reference sequence). CDR3 size: 14 residues.

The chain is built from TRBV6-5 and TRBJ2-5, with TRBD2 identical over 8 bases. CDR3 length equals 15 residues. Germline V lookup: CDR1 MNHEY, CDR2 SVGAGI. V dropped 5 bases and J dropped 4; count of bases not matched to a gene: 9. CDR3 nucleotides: TGTGCCAGCAGTGTGGTGGCCGGGGGGGGAGAGACCCAGTACTTC. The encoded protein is CASSVVAGGGETQYF.

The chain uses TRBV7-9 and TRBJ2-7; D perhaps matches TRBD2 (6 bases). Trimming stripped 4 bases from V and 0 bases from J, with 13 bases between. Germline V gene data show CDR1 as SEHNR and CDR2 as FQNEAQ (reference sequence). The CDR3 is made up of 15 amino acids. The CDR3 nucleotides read TGTGCCAGCAGCTCTAGGGCTAGCGCCTCCTACGAGCAGTACTTC. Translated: CASSSRASASYEQYF.

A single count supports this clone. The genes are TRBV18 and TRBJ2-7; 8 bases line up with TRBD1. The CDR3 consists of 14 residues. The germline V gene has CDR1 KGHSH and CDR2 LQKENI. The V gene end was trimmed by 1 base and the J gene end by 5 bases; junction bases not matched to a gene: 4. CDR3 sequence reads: CASSPRPGGDEQYF. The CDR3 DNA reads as TGTGCCAGCTCACCACGGCCAGGGGGCGACGAGCAGTACTTC.

CDR3 coding DNA: TGTGCCAGCAGTGCCCGGACAGGCCCCTACGAGCAGTACTTC. Amino acid sequence: CASSARTGPYEQYF. The chain is built from TRBV25-1 and TRBJ2-7; TRBD1 matches 7 bases. The CDR3 consists of 14 residues. V lost 4 bases to trimming and J lost 2 bases; unmatched junction nucleotides: 5. The V gene's germline CDR1 is MGHDK and CDR2 SYGVNS.

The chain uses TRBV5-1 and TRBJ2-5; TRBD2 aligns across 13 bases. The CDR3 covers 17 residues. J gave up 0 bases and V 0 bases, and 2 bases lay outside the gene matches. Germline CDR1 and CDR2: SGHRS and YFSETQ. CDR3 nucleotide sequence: TGCGCCAGCAGCTTGGGACTAGCGGGGGGATACCAAGAGACCCAGTACTTC. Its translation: CASSLGLAGGYQETQYF.

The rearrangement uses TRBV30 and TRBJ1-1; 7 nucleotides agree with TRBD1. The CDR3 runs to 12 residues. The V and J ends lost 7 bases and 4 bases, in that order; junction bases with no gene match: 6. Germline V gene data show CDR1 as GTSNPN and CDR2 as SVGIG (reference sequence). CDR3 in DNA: TGTGCCTCGACAGGGCCTGGCACTGAAGCTTTCTTT. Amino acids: CASTGPGTEAFF.

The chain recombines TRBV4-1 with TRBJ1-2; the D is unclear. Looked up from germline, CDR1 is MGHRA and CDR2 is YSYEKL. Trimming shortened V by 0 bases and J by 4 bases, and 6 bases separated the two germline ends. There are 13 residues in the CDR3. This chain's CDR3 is CASSQDVGYGYTF. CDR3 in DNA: TGCGCCAGCAGCCAAGACGTCGGCTATGGCTACACCTTC.

CDR3 sequence: CASSQGGRRPQHF. The CDR3 DNA reads as TGCGCCAGCAGCCAAGGGGGCCGGCGGCCCCAGCATTTT. The chain joins TRBV4-3 to TRBJ1-5, with a tentative D call TRBD1 (5 bases). The germline V gene encodes CDR1 LGHNA and CDR2 YSLEER. This CDR3 comprises 13 residues. V was cut by 1 base and J by 9 bases, with 10 bases left in between.

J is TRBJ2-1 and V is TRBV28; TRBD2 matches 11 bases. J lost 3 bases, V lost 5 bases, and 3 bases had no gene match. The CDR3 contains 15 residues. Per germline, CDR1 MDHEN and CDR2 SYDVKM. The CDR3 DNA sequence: TGTGCCAGCAGTCCGGGACTAGCGGACTACAATGAGCAGTTCTTC. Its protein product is CASSPGLADYNEQFF.

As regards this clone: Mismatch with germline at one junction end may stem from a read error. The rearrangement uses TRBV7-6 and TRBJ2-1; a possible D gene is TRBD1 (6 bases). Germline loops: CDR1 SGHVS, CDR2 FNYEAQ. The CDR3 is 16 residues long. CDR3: CGSSLVADRSLNEQFF. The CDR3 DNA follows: TGTGGCAGCAGCTTAGTGGCTGACAGGTCCCTCAATGAGCAGTTCTTC.

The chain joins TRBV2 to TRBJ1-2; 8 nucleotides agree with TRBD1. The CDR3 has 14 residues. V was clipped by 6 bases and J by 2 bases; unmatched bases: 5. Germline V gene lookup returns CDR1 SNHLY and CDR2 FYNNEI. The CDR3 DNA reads TGTGCCAGCAGCCTGACAGGGGCAAACTATGGCTACACCTTC. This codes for CASSLTGANYGYTF.

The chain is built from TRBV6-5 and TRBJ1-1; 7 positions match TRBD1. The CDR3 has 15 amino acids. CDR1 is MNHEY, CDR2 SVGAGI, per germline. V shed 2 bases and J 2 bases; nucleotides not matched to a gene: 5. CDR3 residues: CASSYAGQINTEAFF. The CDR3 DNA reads TGTGCCAGCAGTTACGCGGGACAGATCAACACTGAAGCTTTCTTT.

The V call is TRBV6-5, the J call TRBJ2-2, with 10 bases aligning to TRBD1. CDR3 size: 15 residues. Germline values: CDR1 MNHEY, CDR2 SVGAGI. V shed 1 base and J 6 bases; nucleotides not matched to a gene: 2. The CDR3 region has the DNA TGTGCCAGCAGTTACTTGACAGGGGGCCCCGGGGAGCTGTTTTTT. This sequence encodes CASSYLTGGPGELFF.

As DNA, the CDR3 is TGTGCCAGCAGTGCTCTAGGCATGGACTATGGCTACACCTTC. It specifies CASSALGMDYGYTF. This rearrangement joins TRBV6-5 to TRBJ1-2, with D unresolved. This CDR3 region has 14 residues. V was cut by 5 bases and J by 3 bases, with 13 bases left in between. The germline V gene encodes CDR1 MNHEY and CDR2 SVGAGI.

Written as DNA, the CDR3 is TGTGCCATCTCCGGGACAGGGGGCAATGAGCAGTTCTTC. Translating gives CAISGTGGNEQFF. The genes are TRBV10-3 and TRBJ2-1; 11 nucleotides agree with TRBD1. This CDR3 comprises 13 residues. J was trimmed by 6 bases and V by 8 bases; bases with no gene match: 3. Germline CDR1 and CDR2: ENHRY and SYGVKD.

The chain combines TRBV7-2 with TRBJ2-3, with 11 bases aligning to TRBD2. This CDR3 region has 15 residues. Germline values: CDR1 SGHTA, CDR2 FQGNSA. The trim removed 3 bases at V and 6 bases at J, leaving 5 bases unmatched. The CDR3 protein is CASSFASGGTDTQYF. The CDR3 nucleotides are TGTGCCAGCAGCTTCGCTAGCGGGGGGACGGATACGCAGTATTTT. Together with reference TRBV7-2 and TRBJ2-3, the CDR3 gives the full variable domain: GAGVSQSPSNKVTEKGKDVELRCDPISGHTALYWYRQSLGQGLEFLIYFQGNSAPDKSGLPSDRFSAERTGGSVSTLTIQRTQQEDSAVYLCASSFASGGTDTQYFGPGTRLTVL.

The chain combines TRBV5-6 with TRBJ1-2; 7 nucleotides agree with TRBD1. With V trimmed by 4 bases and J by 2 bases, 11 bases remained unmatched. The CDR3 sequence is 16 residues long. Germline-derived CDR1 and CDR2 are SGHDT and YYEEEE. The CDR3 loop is CASSLGAGQKNYGYTF. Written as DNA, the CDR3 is TGTGCCAGCAGCCTTGGGGCGGGACAGAAAAACTATGGCTACACCTTC.

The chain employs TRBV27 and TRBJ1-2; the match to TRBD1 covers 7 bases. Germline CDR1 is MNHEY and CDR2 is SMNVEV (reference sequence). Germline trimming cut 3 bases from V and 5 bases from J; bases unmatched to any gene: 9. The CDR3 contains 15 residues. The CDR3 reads CASSFVKGGVYGYTF. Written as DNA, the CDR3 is TGTGCCAGCAGTTTCGTAAAAGGGGGCGTTTATGGCTACACCTTC.

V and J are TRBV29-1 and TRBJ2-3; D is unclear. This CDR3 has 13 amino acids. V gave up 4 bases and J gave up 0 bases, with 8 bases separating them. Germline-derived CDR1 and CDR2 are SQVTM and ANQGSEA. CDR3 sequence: CSVGAASTDTQYF. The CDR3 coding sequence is TGCAGCGTTGGGGCCGCTAGCACAGATACGCAGTATTTT.

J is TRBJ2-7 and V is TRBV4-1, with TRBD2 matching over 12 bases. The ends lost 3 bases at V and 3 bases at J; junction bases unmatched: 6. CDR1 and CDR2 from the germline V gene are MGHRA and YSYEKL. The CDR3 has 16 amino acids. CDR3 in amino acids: CASSQGGLAGIYEQYF. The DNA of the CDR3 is TGCGCCAGCAGCCAGGGCGGACTAGCGGGGATCTACGAGCAGTACTTC.